This T cell receptor beta chain emerged from a study of T cells in Graves' hyperthyroidism and ophthalmopathy. Study background: Sampling of peripheral blood happened at initial diagnosis, prior to any treatment.

CDR3 length: 18 amino acids. The J segment lost 0 bases and the V segment lost 0 bases, leaving 4 bases of the junction unmatched. CDR1 is SGHAT and CDR2 is FQNNGV in the germline V gene. Amplified regions were TCR beta CDR3 sequences from RNA transcripts. During a first-round RT-PCR of the TCR CDR3, the HTBI primer set was used. TCRdb re-derived calls from the multiplex PCR reads in MiXCR, one entry per CDR3 protein. Among a few hundred thousand distinct CDR3 sequences listed, around a fifth were seen once. Material: blood. The V and J genes are TRBV11-2 and TRBJ2-6; 8 bases are shared with TRBD2. The sequence came from a woman in her sixties or seventies with Graves' ophthalmopathy. CDR3 DNA: TGTGCCAGCAGCTTAGATGGACTAGCCAGCTCTGGGGCCAACGTCCTGACTTTC. It encodes CASSLDGLASSGANVLTF.